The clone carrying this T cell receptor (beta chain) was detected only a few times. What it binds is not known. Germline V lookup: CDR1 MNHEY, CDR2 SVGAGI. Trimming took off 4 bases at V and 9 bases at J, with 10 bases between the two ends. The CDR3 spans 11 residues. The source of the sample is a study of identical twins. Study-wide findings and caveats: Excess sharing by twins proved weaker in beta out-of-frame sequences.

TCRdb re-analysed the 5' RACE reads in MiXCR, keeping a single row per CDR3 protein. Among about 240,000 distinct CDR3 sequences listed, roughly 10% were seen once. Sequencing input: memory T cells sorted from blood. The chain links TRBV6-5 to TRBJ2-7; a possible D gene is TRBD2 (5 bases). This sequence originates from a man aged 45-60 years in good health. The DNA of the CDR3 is TGTGCCAGCAGTTCCCCCGAGGGGCAGTACTTC. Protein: CASSSPEGQYF.